This record covers a single T cell receptor beta chain. Its antigen is not known. Treatment reported: around 19 received Ad26.COV2.S at low or high dose, single or two shots; 5 received placebo; per-sample allocation not given. All samples were drawn on day 63, counting from the first vaccine or placebo injection. An Ad26 vector that expressed Wuhan-strain SARS-CoV-2 spike constituted the vaccine. The data belong to a study of Ad26.COV2.S vaccination and SARS-CoV-2 variants. Study overall: Ad26.COV2.S given intramuscularly, once or twice 56 days apart.

Study observations and caveats: Participants given vaccine showed non-spike TCR breadth similar to that of placebo recipients. Post-vaccination breadth of spike-specific CD8+ and CD4+ T cell responses was reportedly substantial.

Germline CDR1 MNHEY, CDR2 SMNVEV (reference sequence). V was clipped by 0 bases and J by 8 bases, with 16 bases between them. The CDR3 runs to 15 residues. TCRdb's copy holds only in-frame clones and misses some; the assay was immunoSEQ multiplex PCR. The sample lists about 410,000 clones; around 92% were seen once. The sequence came from a person between 18 and 65 years old who received the Ad26.COV2.S COVID-19 vaccine or a placebo. V is TRBV27 and J is TRBJ1-2; unclear D gene. The sample in question was peripheral blood, obtained in a trial of Ad26.COV2.S vaccine versus placebo. CDR3 DNA sequence: TGTGCCAGCAGTTTATCGCTCCGCAGGAGTGGAGGCTACACCTTC. It is translated as CASSLSLRRSGGYTF.